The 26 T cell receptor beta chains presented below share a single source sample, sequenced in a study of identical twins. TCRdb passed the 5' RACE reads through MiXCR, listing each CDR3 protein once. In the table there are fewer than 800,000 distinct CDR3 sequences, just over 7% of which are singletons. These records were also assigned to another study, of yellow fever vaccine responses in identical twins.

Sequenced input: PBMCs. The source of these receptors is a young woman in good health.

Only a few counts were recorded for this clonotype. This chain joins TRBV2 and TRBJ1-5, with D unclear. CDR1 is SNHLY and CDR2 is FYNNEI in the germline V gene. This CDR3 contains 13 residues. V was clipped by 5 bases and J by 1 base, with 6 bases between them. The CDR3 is CASSKESNQPQHF. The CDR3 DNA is TGTGCCAGCAGTAAAGAAAGCAATCAGCCCCAGCATTTT.

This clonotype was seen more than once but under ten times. The CDR3 region has the DNA TGTGCCACCAGTGATTTGGGCGAGGAGCCCCAGCATTTT. It is translated as CATSDLGEEPQHF. This chain connects TRBV24-1 to TRBJ1-5; D call uncertain. Germline CDR1 is KGHDR and CDR2 is SFDVKD. V was shortened by 0 bases and J by 8 bases, with 7 bases between the two germline ends. The CDR3 runs to 13 residues.

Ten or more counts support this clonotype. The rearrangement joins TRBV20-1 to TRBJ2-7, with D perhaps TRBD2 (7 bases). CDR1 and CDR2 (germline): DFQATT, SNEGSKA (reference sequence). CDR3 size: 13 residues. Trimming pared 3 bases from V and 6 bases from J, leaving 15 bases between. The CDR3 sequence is CSASRGGGFEQYV. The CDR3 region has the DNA TGCAGTGCTAGCAGGGGAGGGGGGTTCGAGCAGTACGTC.

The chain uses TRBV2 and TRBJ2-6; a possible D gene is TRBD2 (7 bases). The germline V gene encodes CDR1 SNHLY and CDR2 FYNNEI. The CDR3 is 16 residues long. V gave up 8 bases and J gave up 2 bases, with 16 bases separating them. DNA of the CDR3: TGTGCCAGCGAAGGGGGGGGTCAGACTGGGGCCAACGTCCTGACTTTC. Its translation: CASEGGGQTGANVLTF. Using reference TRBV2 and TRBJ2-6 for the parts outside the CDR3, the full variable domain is EPEVTQTPSHQVTQMGQEVILRCVPISNHLYFYWYRQILGQKVEFLVSFYNNEISEKSEIFDDQFSVERPDGSNFTLKIRSTKLEDSAMYFCASEGGGQTGANVLTFGAGSRLTVL.

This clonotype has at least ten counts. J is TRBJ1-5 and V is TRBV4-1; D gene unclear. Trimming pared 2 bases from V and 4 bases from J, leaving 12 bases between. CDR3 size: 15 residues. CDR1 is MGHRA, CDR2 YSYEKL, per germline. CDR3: CASSQISGGNQPQHF. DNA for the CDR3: TGCGCCAGCAGCCAAATATCTGGAGGGAATCAGCCCCAGCATTTT.

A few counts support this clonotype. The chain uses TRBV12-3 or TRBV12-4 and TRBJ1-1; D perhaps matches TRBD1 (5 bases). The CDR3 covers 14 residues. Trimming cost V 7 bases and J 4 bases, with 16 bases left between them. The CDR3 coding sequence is TGTGCCAGCACCCAGGGACTGCCGGGCACTGAAGCTTTCTTT. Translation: CASTQGLPGTEAFF.

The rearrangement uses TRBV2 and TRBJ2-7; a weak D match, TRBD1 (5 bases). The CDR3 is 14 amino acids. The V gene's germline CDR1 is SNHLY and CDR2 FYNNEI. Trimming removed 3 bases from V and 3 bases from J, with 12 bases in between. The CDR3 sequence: CASSEEQGFYEQYV. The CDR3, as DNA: TGTGCCAGCAGTGAGGAGCAGGGCTTCTACGAGCAGTACGTC.

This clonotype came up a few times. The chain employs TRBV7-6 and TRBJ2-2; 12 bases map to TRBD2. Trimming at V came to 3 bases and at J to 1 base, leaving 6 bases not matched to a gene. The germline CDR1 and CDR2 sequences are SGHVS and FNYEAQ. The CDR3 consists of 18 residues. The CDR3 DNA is TGTGCCAGCAGCTTCGGACTAGCGGGGCCCCTGAACACCGGGGAGCTGTTTTTT. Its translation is CASSFGLAGPLNTGELFF.

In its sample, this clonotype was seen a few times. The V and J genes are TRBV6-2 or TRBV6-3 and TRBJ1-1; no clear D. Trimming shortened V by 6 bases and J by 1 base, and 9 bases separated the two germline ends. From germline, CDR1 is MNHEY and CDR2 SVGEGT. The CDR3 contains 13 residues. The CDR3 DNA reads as TGTGCCAGCAGCATGTTTCAGAACACTGAAGCTTTCTTT. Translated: CASSMFQNTEAFF.

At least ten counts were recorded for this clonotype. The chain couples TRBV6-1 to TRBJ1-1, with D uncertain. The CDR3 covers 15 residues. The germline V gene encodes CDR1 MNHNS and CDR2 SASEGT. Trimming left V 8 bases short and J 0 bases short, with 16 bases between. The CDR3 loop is CASSPAGRMNTEAFF. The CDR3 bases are TGTGCCAGCTCTCCGGCGGGGAGGATGAACACTGAAGCTTTCTTT.

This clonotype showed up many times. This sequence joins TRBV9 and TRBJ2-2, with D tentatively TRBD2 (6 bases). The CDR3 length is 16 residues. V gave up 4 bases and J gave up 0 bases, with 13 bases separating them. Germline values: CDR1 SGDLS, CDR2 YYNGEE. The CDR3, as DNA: TGTGCCAGCAGCCCCCGGACTATCCCGAACACCGGGGAGCTGTTTTTT. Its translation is CASSPRTIPNTGELFF.

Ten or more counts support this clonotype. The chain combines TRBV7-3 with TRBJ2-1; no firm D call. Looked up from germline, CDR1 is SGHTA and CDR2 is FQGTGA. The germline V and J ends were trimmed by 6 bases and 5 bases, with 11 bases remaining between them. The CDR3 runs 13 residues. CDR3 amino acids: CASSQTKDNEQFF. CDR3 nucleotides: TGTGCCAGCAGTCAAACGAAGGACAATGAGCAGTTCTTC. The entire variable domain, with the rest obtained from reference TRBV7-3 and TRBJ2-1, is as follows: GAGVSQTPSNKVTEKGKYVELRCDPISGHTALYWYRQSLGQGPEFLIYFQGTGAADDSGLPNDRFFAVRPEGSVSTLKIQRTERGDSAVYLCASSQTKDNEQFFGPGTRLTVL.

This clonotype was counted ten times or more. The CDR3 DNA reads as TGCAGTGCTTCCGGGACAGGGGGTTTTGAGCAGTTCTTC. Its protein is CSASGTGGFEQFF. The genes are TRBV20-1 and TRBJ2-1, with 11 nucleotides matching TRBD1. The germline V gene has CDR1 DFQATT and CDR2 SNEGSKA (reference sequence). CDR3 length: 13 residues. The V gene end was trimmed by 5 bases and the J gene end by 9 bases; junction bases not matched to a gene: 6.

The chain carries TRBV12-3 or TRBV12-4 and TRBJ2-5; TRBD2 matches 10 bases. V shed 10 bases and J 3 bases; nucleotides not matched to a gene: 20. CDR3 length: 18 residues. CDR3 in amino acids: CAICLLLAGTSPKETQYF. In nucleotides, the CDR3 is TGTGCCATCTGTTTGTTACTAGCGGGAACCTCCCCGAAAGAGACCCAGTACTTC.

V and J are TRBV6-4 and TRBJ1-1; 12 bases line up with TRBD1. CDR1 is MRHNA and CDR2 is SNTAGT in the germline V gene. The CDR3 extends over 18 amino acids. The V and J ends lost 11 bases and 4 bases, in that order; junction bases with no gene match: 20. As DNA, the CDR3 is TGTGCCGGTGGGCTTTTATCCGGGACAGGGGGCTTGAGCACTGAAGCTTTCTTT. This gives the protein CAGGLLSGTGGLSTEAFF.

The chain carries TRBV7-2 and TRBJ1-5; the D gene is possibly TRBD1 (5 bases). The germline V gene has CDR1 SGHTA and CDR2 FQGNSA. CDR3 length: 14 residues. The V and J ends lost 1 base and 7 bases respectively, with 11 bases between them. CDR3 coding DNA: TGTGCCAGCAGCTTAGTATGGGGCGGGCAGCCCCAGCATTTT. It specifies CASSLVWGGQPQHF.

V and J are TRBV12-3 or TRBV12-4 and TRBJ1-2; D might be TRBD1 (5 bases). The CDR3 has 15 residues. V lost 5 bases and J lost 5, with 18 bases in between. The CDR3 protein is CASSKDILFAYGYTF. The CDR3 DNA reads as TGTGCCAGCAGTAAGGACATCCTCTTCGCTTATGGCTACACCTTC.

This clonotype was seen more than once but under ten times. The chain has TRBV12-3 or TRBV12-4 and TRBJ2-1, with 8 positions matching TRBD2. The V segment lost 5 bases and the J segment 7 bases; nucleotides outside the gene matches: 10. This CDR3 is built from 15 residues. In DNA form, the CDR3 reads TGTGCCAGCAGTATCGCCGGGAGGGCCGGTAATGAGCAGTTCTTC. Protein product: CASSIAGRAGNEQFF.

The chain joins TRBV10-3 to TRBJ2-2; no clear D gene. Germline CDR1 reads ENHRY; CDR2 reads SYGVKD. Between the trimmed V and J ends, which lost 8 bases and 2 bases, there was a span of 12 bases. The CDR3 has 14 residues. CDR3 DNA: TGTGCCATCCCGGGCGGATCAAACACCGGGGAGCTGTTTTTT. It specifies CAIPGGSNTGELFF.

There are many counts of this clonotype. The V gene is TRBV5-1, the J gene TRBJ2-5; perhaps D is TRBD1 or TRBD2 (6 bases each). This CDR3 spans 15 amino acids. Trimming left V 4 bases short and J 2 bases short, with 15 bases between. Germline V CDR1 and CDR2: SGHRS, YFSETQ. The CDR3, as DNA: TGCGCCAGCAGCACGGGGGACACCAGACAAGAGACCCAGTACTTC. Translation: CASSTGDTRQETQYF.

This CDR3 is CASQTGANYNEQFF. As DNA, the CDR3 is TGTGCCAGCCAAACAGGGGCGAACTACAATGAGCAGTTCTTC. The chain uses TRBV6-1 and TRBJ2-1; 7 bases agree with TRBD1. Germline loops: CDR1 MNHNS, CDR2 SASEGT. This CDR3 is 14 amino acids long. V shed 8 bases, J shed 3 bases, and the junction held 7 bases outside the gene matches.

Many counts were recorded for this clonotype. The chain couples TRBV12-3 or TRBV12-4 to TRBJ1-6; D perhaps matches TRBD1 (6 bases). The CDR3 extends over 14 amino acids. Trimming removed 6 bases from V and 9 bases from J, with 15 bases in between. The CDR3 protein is CASRLTGSGSPLHF. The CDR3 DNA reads TGTGCCAGCAGATTAACAGGGTCGGGTTCACCCCTCCACTTT.

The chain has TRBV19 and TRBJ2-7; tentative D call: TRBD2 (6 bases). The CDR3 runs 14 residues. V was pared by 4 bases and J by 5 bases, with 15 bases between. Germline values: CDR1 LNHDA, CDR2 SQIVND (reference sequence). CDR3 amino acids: CASSNGGSFNEQYF. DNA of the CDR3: TGTGCCAGTAGTAATGGAGGGAGTTTCAACGAGCAGTACTTC. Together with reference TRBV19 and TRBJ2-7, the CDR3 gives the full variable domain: DGGITQSPKYLFRKEGQNVTLSCEQNLNHDAMYWYRQDPGQGLRLIYYSQIVNDFQKGDIAEGYSVSREKKESFPLTVTSAQKNPTAFYLCASSNGGSFNEQYFGPGTRLTVT.

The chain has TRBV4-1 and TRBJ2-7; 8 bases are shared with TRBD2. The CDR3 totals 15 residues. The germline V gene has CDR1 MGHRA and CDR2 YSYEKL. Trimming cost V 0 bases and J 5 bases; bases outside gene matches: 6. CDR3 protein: CASSQDRAGDDEQYF. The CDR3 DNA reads TGCGCCAGCAGCCAAGATAGAGCGGGAGACGACGAGCAGTACTTC.

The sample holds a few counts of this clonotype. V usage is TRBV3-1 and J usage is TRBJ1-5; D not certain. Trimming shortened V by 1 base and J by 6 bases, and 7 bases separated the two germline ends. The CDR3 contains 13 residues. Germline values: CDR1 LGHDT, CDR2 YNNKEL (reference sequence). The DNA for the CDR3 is TGTGCCAGCAGCCAAGCGTTGGTTCAGCCCCAGCATTTT. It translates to CASSQALVQPQHF.

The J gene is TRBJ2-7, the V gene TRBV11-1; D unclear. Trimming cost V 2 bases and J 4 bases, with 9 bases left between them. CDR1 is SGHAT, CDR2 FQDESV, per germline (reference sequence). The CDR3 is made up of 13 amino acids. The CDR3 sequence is CASSLLAEYEQYF. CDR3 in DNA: TGTGCCAGCAGCTTATTGGCAGAATACGAGCAGTACTTC.